A selection of T cell receptor beta chains follows, all from one sample in a study of blood T cell repertoires in COVID-19. Libraries were prepared by immunoSEQ multiplex PCR; TCRdb keeps only in-frame clonotypes and omits some of them. The sample has approximately 150,000 clones; approximately 89% are singletons. The specimen sequenced was peripheral blood. These receptor sequences come from a human donor in a cohort sampled during active COVID-19. Both conserved end residues are part of each CDR3. The order of the fields is D gene, V gene, J gene, clone size, CDR3 DNA, CDR3 protein. The D gene is left open where the match is weak. A clone size is listed for some rows: how often the clone was seen (once, few, many), or a class if it is expanded.

D: -
V: TRBV4-1
J: TRBJ2-3
size: -
DNA: TGCGCCAGCAGCCAAGCGGGTCTGAGCACAGATACGCAGTATTTT
CDR3: CASSQAGLSTDTQYF

D: -
V: TRBV14
J: TRBJ1-2
size: -
DNA: TGTGCCAGCAGCTCAGGAGGGTTTGGCTATGGCTACACCTTC
CDR3: CASSSGGFGYGYTF

D: TRBD1
V: TRBV7-8
J: TRBJ1-5
size: -
DNA: TGTGCCAGCAGCTTTCACCGGGACAGGGGGCATCAGCCCCAGCATTTT
CDR3: CASSFHRDRGHQPQHF

D: -
V: TRBV24-1
J: TRBJ1-5
size: -
DNA: TGTGCCACCAGTGGAGGGAGCAATCAGCCCCAGCATTTT
CDR3: CATSGGSNQPQHF

D: TRBD1
V: TRBV5-1
J: TRBJ1-3
size: -
DNA: TGCGCCAGCAGCTTGACAGGGGGCGCCTCTGGAAACACCATATATTTT
CDR3: CASSLTGGASGNTIYF

D: -
V: TRBV20-1
J: TRBJ1-2
size: -
DNA: TGCAGTGCCTTAGGGGTCGATGGCTACACCTTC
CDR3: CSALGVDGYTF

D: -
V: TRBV19
J: TRBJ1-2
size: -
DNA: TGTGCCAGTAGTCAACAGGGTAATTGGGTCTATGGCTACACCTTC
CDR3: CASSQQGNWVYGYTF

D: TRBD1
V: TRBV7-2
J: TRBJ1-3
size: once
DNA: TGTGCCAGCAGCCGTACGGACAGGCCATACTCTGGAAACACCATATATTTT
CDR3: CASSRTDRPYSGNTIYF

D: TRBD2
V: TRBV7-2
J: TRBJ2-7
size: -
DNA: TGTGCCAGCAGCTTGCGGGGGGATTTGTACGAGCAGTACTTC
CDR3: CASSLRGDLYEQYF

D: -
V: TRBV7-9
J: TRBJ2-1
size: -
DNA: TGTGCCAGCAGGACCACAGGGCCCCGCTCCTACAATGAGCAGTTCTTC
CDR3: CASRTTGPRSYNEQFF

D: -
V: TRBV5-1
J: TRBJ2-3
size: once
DNA: TGCGCCAATATGGGGGACTCCACAGATACGCAGTATTTT
CDR3: CANMGDSTDTQYF

D: TRBD1
V: TRBV18
J: TRBJ1-6
size: -
DNA: TGTGCCAGCTCACCAGGGACAGATTCACCCCTCCACTTT
CDR3: CASSPGTDSPLHF

D: -
V: TRBV27
J: TRBJ1-4
size: -
DNA: TGTGCCAGCAGTTCATTTGGAGTGAACAATGAAAAACTGTTTTTT
CDR3: CASSSFGVNNEKLFF

D: -
V: TRBV19
J: TRBJ1-5
size: -
DNA: TGTGCCAGTAGCCCCCAGGGAAGCAATCAGCCCCAGCATTTT
CDR3: CASSPQGSNQPQHF

D: -
V: TRBV27
J: TRBJ2-1
size: -
DNA: TGTGCCAGCAGTCTCCGGGACACCCTCAATGAGCAGTTCTTC
CDR3: CASSLRDTLNEQFF

D: TRBD1
V: TRBV7-8
J: TRBJ1-3
size: -
DNA: TGTGCCAGCAGCTCCGGGAGGGGGCCTGGAAACACCATATATTTT
CDR3: CASSSGRGPGNTIYF

D: -
V: TRBV10-3
J: TRBJ2-7
size: -
DNA: TGTGCCATCAGTGTGGGGGCGGTGGACTACGAGCAGTACTTC
CDR3: CAISVGAVDYEQYF

D: -
V: TRBV9
J: TRBJ1-5
size: -
DNA: TGTGCCAGCAGCGGGGGACAAGGCAATCAGCCCCAGCATTTT
CDR3: CASSGGQGNQPQHF

D: -
V: TRBV24-1
J: TRBJ2-2
size: -
DNA: TGTGCCACCGGGACCAGGGGAACCGGGGAGCTGTTTTTT
CDR3: CATGTRGTGELFF

D: -
V: TRBV4-1
J: TRBJ2-7
size: few
DNA: TGCGCCAGCAGCCGCGAGGGTCTATCCTACGAGCAGTACTTC
CDR3: CASSREGLSYEQYF

D: -
V: TRBV10-3
J: TRBJ2-2
size: -
DNA: TGTGCCATCAGTGAGTCGTGGGACACTCCAAAAAAGAACACCGGGGAGCTGTTTTTT
CDR3: CAISESWDTPKKNTGELFF

D: -
V: TRBV6-2/TRBV6-3
J: TRBJ2-7
size: -
DNA: TGTGCCAGCAGTTACTCGCCCAGCGGAAGCTCCTACGAGCAGTACTTC
CDR3: CASSYSPSGSSYEQYF

D: -
V: TRBV27
J: TRBJ1-2
size: -
DNA: TGTGCCAGCAGTTTATCATCAGGGGCAGCTAACTATGGCTACACCTTC
CDR3: CASSLSSGAANYGYTF

D: -
V: TRBV9
J: TRBJ2-2
size: -
DNA: TGTGCCAGCAGCGTGGACCTGGGGCCCGGGGAGCTGTTTTTT
CDR3: CASSVDLGPGELFF

D: TRBD1
V: TRBV9
J: TRBJ1-6
size: once
DNA: TGTGCCAGCAGCGCTTGGACAGGGGTGGGAAATTCACCCCTCCACTTT
CDR3: CASSAWTGVGNSPLHF

D: -
V: TRBV18
J: TRBJ1-1
size: -
DNA: TGTGCCAGCTCACCGCGAATAATGAACACTGAAGCTTTCTTT
CDR3: CASSPRIMNTEAFF

D: TRBD1
V: TRBV29-1
J: TRBJ2-5
size: -
DNA: TGCAGCGTTGAAGAGACGGACAGGGATCCCCAGTACTTC
CDR3: CSVEETDRDPQYF

D: TRBD1
V: TRBV2
J: TRBJ2-6
size: -
DNA: TGTGCCAGCAGTGAACTCGGGACAGGGGTAGGGTCTGGGGCCAACGTCCTGACTTTC
CDR3: CASSELGTGVGSGANVLTF

D: -
V: TRBV5-8
J: TRBJ2-7
size: -
DNA: TGTGCCAGCAGCTTAAGACAGTCGGCGCGCGAGCAGTACTTC
CDR3: CASSLRQSAREQYF

D: -
V: TRBV21-1
J: TRBJ1-3
size: once
DNA: TGTGCCAGCAGCAAAGGCCCGCCGGGAGACTCTGGAAACACCATATATTTT
CDR3: CASSKGPPGDSGNTIYF

D: -
V: TRBV14
J: TRBJ2-4
size: -
DNA: TGTGCCAGCAGCCCGAGACAGAATCTCAAAAACATTCAGTACTTC
CDR3: CASSPRQNLKNIQYF

D: -
V: TRBV5-4
J: TRBJ1-1
size: -
DNA: TGTGCCAGCAGCTTCGACAGTAACACTGAAGCTTTCTTT
CDR3: CASSFDSNTEAFF

D: -
V: TRBV11-2
J: TRBJ1-3
size: -
DNA: TGTGCCAGCAGCTTTGGGCGGGCGCGGGGAAACACCATATATTTT
CDR3: CASSFGRARGNTIYF

D: -
V: TRBV10-3
J: TRBJ2-1
size: -
DNA: TGTGCCATCAGGGGGACAGCCGGGGGAGATGAGCAGTTCTTC
CDR3: CAIRGTAGGDEQFF

D: -
V: TRBV3-1/TRBV3-2
J: TRBJ2-6
size: -
DNA: TGTGCCAGCAGCCAAGTAGGGAGGGGGGCCAACGTCCTGACTTTC
CDR3: CASSQVGRGANVLTF

D: -
V: TRBV19
J: TRBJ2-7
size: -
DNA: TGTGCCAGTAGTTCTACAGGGACCTACGAGCAGTACTTC
CDR3: CASSSTGTYEQYF

D: TRBD2
V: TRBV12-5
J: TRBJ2-3
size: -
DNA: TGTGCTAGTGGTTGGACTAGCGGGGGGACGACAGATACGCAGTATTTT
CDR3: CASGWTSGGTTDTQYF

D: TRBD1
V: TRBV29-1
J: TRBJ2-5
size: -
DNA: TGCAGCCCCCGACAGGGTGGGACCCAGTACTTC
CDR3: CSPRQGGTQYF

D: -
V: TRBV6-1
J: TRBJ1-2
size: -
DNA: TGTGCCAGCAGTGAAATTCTTTCACTGATCAACTATGGCTACACCTTC
CDR3: CASSEILSLINYGYTF

D: -
V: TRBV28
J: TRBJ1-3
size: once
DNA: TGTGCCAGCAACGTCGGCTCTGGAAACACCATATATTTT
CDR3: CASNVGSGNTIYF

D: -
V: TRBV4-1
J: TRBJ1-1
size: -
DNA: TGCGCCAGCAGCCAAGGCACAGACACTGAAGCTTTCTTT
CDR3: CASSQGTDTEAFF

D: -
V: TRBV11-3
J: TRBJ1-1
size: -
DNA: TGTGCCAGCAGCTTAGGGAATTCGGCAGCGGGAGAGGCTTTCTTT
CDR3: CASSLGNSAAGEAFF

D: -
V: TRBV6-6
J: TRBJ2-3
size: -
DNA: TGTGCCACCTTAATAGGGGGAGATACGCAGTATTTT
CDR3: CATLIGGDTQYF

D: TRBD1
V: TRBV7-2
J: TRBJ1-2
size: -
DNA: TGTGCCAGCAGCTCCCGACAGGGACTTGGCTACACCTTC
CDR3: CASSSRQGLGYTF

D: TRBD1
V: TRBV6-5
J: TRBJ2-7
size: -
DNA: TGTGCCAGCAGACCGGGACAGGGGCACTACGAGCAGTACTTC
CDR3: CASRPGQGHYEQYF

D: TRBD1
V: TRBV25-1
J: TRBJ1-2
size: -
DNA: TGTGCCAGCAGTGCCCCAAGAAGGGGGCGAACAGCTAACTATGGCTACACCTTC
CDR3: CASSAPRRGRTANYGYTF

D: -
V: TRBV4-1
J: TRBJ1-4
size: few
DNA: TGCGCCAGCAGACAGACCTCAACAACTAATGAAAAACTGTTTTTT
CDR3: CASRQTSTTNEKLFF

D: -
V: TRBV9
J: TRBJ1-3
size: -
DNA: TGTGCCAGCACTCCTCAGGGGTCTGGAAACACCATATATTTT
CDR3: CASTPQGSGNTIYF

D: -
V: TRBV4-1
J: TRBJ2-1
size: -
DNA: TGCGCCAGCAGCCAAGATTTGTGGACTATGAGGAATGAGCAGTTCTTC
CDR3: CASSQDLWTMRNEQFF

D: TRBD1
V: TRBV13
J: TRBJ1-6
size: -
DNA: TGTGCCAGCAGCATCGGACAGGCCGACTATAATTCACCCCTCCACTTT
CDR3: CASSIGQADYNSPLHF

D: -
V: TRBV5-1
J: TRBJ1-1
size: once
DNA: TGCGCCAGCAGCTTGGACAGGCCACCGAACACTGAAGCTTTCTTT
CDR3: CASSLDRPPNTEAFF

D: -
V: TRBV27
J: TRBJ2-1
size: -
DNA: TGTGCCAGCAGTTCCAGTCAGGGCAGCTCCTACAATGAGCAGTTCTTC
CDR3: CASSSSQGSSYNEQFF

D: -
V: TRBV7-8
J: TRBJ2-3
size: -
DNA: TGTGCCAGCAGCCCGGGATGGGATACGCAGTATTTT
CDR3: CASSPGWDTQYF

D: TRBD1
V: TRBV5-1
J: TRBJ2-5
size: -
DNA: TGCGCCAGCAGCCCTGAGACAGGGTGGGAGACCCAGTACTTC
CDR3: CASSPETGWETQYF

D: TRBD2
V: TRBV7-8
J: TRBJ2-1
size: -
DNA: TGTGCCAGCAGCCAGGGCCTAGCGGGCGCCCGCGACCCTTACAATGAGCAGTTCTTC
CDR3: CASSQGLAGARDPYNEQFF

D: TRBD1
V: TRBV15
J: TRBJ1-5
size: -
DNA: TGTGCCACCAGCAGTGTTCAGGGGGTCGGCCAGCCCCAGCATTTT
CDR3: CATSSVQGVGQPQHF

D: -
V: TRBV7-6
J: TRBJ2-1
size: once
DNA: TGTGCCAGCAGCCCTTCCTACAATGAGCAGTTCTTC
CDR3: CASSPSYNEQFF